Following are 30 T cell receptor beta chains from one sample sequenced in a study of cytomegalovirus exposure and HLA in healthy donors. Primers for the PCR totalled 60 Vbeta and 13 Jbeta. Profiled with immunoSEQ multiplex PCR; TCRdb holds only in-frame clones, not every one. The table lists about 150,000 clones, about 78% of them singletons. Sequenced material: PBMCs. Receptors were obtained from a man aged 50 or older in good health and CMV-seropositive.

The chain links TRBV18 to TRBJ1-1, with D perhaps TRBD1 (5 bases). V was cut by 0 bases and J by 1 base, with 12 bases left in between. The CDR3 contains 16 residues. Germline V gene sequence: CDR1 KGHSH, CDR2 LQKENI. The CDR3 sequence is CASSPPTGGTNTEAFF. The CDR3 DNA is TGTGCCAGCTCACCACCAACCGGCGGGACGAACACTGAAGCTTTCTTT.

The V call is TRBV2, the J call TRBJ2-3; 12 nucleotides agree with TRBD1. Unmatched junction bases numbered 5, after V lost 6 bases and J lost 4 bases. The germline V gene encodes CDR1 SNHLY and CDR2 FYNNEI. The CDR3 runs to 15 residues. The CDR3 coding sequence is TGTGCCAGCAGGATTGGGACAGGGGGCTCAGATACGCAGTATTTT. Its translation: CASRIGTGGSDTQYF.

The count of this clone is one. The genes are TRBV27 and TRBJ1-2, with 10 bases fitting TRBD1. J gave up 7 bases and V 4 bases, and 3 bases lay outside the gene matches. There are 13 residues in the CDR3. The germline CDR1 and CDR2 sequences are MNHEY and SMNVEV (reference sequence). In DNA, the CDR3 is TGTGCCAGCAGTTGGGGGACAGGGGTTGGCTACACCTTC. This encodes CASSWGTGVGYTF.

V is TRBV9 and J is TRBJ1-1; D perhaps matches TRBD1 (5 bases). V lost 0 bases and J lost 2, with 8 bases in between. The CDR3 runs to 14 residues. Germline loops: CDR1 SGDLS, CDR2 YYNGEE. In DNA, the CDR3 is TGTGCCAGCAGCGTAGACGGACAAAACACTGAAGCTTTCTTT. Amino acids: CASSVDGQNTEAFF.

The V call is TRBV2, the J call TRBJ1-1; 10 nucleotides align to TRBD1. Looked up from germline, CDR1 is SNHLY and CDR2 is FYNNEI. This CDR3 region has 15 residues. The junction had 7 bases not matched to a gene; V was cut back by 8 bases and J by 1 base. CDR3 amino acids: CASHGQGGRNTEAFF. CDR3 DNA: TGTGCCAGCCACGGACAGGGGGGCCGGAACACTGAAGCTTTCTTT.

J is TRBJ1-4 and V is TRBV15; D call uncertain. This CDR3 region has 11 residues. The V and J ends lost 10 bases and 8 bases respectively, with 11 bases between them. CDR1 LNHNV and CDR2 YYDKDF come from the germline V gene (reference sequence). CDR3 nucleotide sequence: TGTGCCATTCTCGAGGGAGAAAAACTGTTTTTT. Amino acids: CAILEGEKLFF.

This chain joins TRBV6-1 and TRBJ2-5; possible D gene TRBD2, 5 bases. The ends were cut back, 6 bases at V and 0 bases at J, with 11 bases in the middle. This CDR3 region has 14 residues. Germline CDR1 and CDR2: MNHNS and SASEGT. DNA of the CDR3: TGTGCCAGCAGACCCATAGCGAACCAAGAGACCCAGTACTTC. Its protein product is CASRPIANQETQYF.

This chain joins TRBV4-1 and TRBJ2-7; 7 bases are a match to TRBD1. The CDR3 totals 15 residues. After removal of 2 bases from V and 5 bases from J, the junction contained 9 bases not matched to a gene. Germline CDR1 and CDR2: MGHRA and YSYEKL. As DNA, the CDR3 is TGCGCCAGCAGCCAATATCAGGGGGTGGTCGACGAGCAGTACTTC. It codes for CASSQYQGVVDEQYF.

The genes are TRBV7-9 and TRBJ1-2; D is possibly TRBD1 (5 bases). The CDR3 has 13 amino acids. Between the trimmed V and J ends, which lost 6 bases and 4 bases, there was a span of 12 bases. Looked up from germline, CDR1 is SEHNR and CDR2 is FQNEAQ (reference sequence). This CDR3 reads CASRQDTIYGYTF. CDR3 nucleotides: TGTGCCAGCAGACAGGACACGATCTATGGCTACACCTTC.

V usage is TRBV21-1 and J usage is TRBJ1-5; the table's TRBD1 call for D was not verified on the DNA. TRBV21-1 corresponds to a pseudogene. The length of the CDR3 is 16 residues. For the CDR3, the DNA is TGTGCCAGCAGCTTCTCCTGCAGGGGCAAGAATCAGCCCCAGCATTTT. Translated, it gives CASSFSCRGKNQPQHF.

V is TRBV19 and J is TRBJ1-2; TRBD1 matches at 8 bases. CDR3 length: 13 amino acids. V was pared by 7 bases and J by 4 bases, with 5 bases of the junction left unmatched. The germline V gene has CDR1 LNHDA and CDR2 SQIVND (reference sequence). The CDR3 sequence is CASKVTGGYGYTF. The CDR3 DNA is TGTGCCAGTAAGGTAACAGGGGGCTATGGCTACACCTTC.

The V and J genes are TRBV16 and TRBJ1-1; possible D gene TRBD1, 6 bases. Germline loops: CDR1 KGHSY, CDR2 FQNENV. This CDR3 contains 13 residues. V lost 3 bases to trimming and J lost 2 bases, with 7 bases between them. Written as DNA, the CDR3 is TGTGCCAGCAGCCAGGACAGAAACACTGAAGCTTTCTTT. Its translation is CASSQDRNTEAFF.

This clone was observed once. The genes are TRBV7-2 and TRBJ2-7; a weak D match, TRBD2 (6 bases). Germline V CDR1 and CDR2: SGHTA, FQGNSA. The CDR3 spans 15 residues. Trimming removed 0 bases from V and 2 bases from J, with 11 bases in between. The CDR3 protein is CASSLAQAGPYEQYF. As DNA, the CDR3 is TGTGCCAGCAGCTTAGCGCAGGCGGGGCCCTACGAGCAGTACTTC. The full variable domain, with the rest looked up from reference TRBV7-2 and TRBJ2-7, is GAGVSQSPSNKVTEKGKDVELRCDPISGHTALYWYRQSLGQGLEFLIYFQGNSAPDKSGLPSDRFSAERTGGSVSTLTIQRTQQEDSAVYLCASSLAQAGPYEQYFGPGTRLTVT.

The sample holds one count of this clone. The V gene is TRBV7-9, the J gene TRBJ1-6; 9 bases align to TRBD1. This CDR3 is 17 amino acids long. V trimming: 3 bases; J trimming: 6 bases; junction bases outside the gene matches: 9. The germline V gene has CDR1 SEHNR and CDR2 FQNEAQ (reference sequence). The CDR3 here is CASSFKTSDRGNSPLHF. In nucleotides, the CDR3 is TGTGCCAGCAGCTTCAAAACCTCGGACAGGGGTAATTCACCCCTCCACTTT.

This clone was seen a single time. The chain links TRBV9 to TRBJ1-1, with a possible D match to TRBD1 (6 bases). CDR3 length: 14 residues. The V gene's germline CDR1 is SGDLS and CDR2 YYNGEE. The V and J ends lost 2 bases and 6 bases respectively, with 14 bases between them. The CDR3 reads CASSVSGAIAEAFF. The CDR3 DNA is TGTGCCAGCAGCGTCTCAGGGGCGATCGCTGAAGCTTTCTTT.

This clone occurred a few times. At one end the junction does not follow the germline gene, possibly because of a read error. The J gene is TRBJ2-5, the V gene TRBV7-9, with TRBD1 matching 7 bases. The DNA end is a closer match to TRBJ2-7, so the J assignment may be wrong. The CDR3 spans 15 residues. CDR1 is SEHNR, CDR2 FQNEAQ, per germline (reference sequence). The CDR3 region is CSSSFIGTASYEQYF. CDR3 nucleotides: TGTTCCAGCAGCTTTATCGGGACAGCCTCCTACGAGCAGTACTTC.

This clone is a singleton in its sample. J is TRBJ2-5 and V is TRBV7-2; 7 bases are shared with TRBD2. Trimming cost V 8 bases and J 7 bases; bases outside gene matches: 16. The CDR3 is 15 residues long. Germline-derived CDR1 and CDR2 are SGHTA and FQGNSA. CDR3 sequence (DNA): TGTGCCAGCTCCCTCAGCGGGACCGTCGGGGTGACCCAGTACTTC. Translation: CASSLSGTVGVTQYF.

The chain is built from TRBV6-5 and TRBJ1-4, with TRBD1 as a possible D gene (5 bases). V was shortened by 7 bases and J by 6 bases, with 15 bases between the two germline ends. Germline assignment: CDR1 MNHEY and CDR2 SVGAGI. The length of the CDR3 is 14 residues. The CDR3 bases are TGTGCCAGCAAATCAGGGTCCTGGGATGAAAAACTGTTTTTT. Encoded protein: CASKSGSWDEKLFF.

This clone was seen once. The chain links TRBV20-1 to TRBJ2-3; no clear D. Germline V gene lookup returns CDR1 DFQATT and CDR2 SNEGSKA (reference sequence). Trimming left V 6 bases short and J 6 bases short, with 10 bases between. The CDR3 length is 11 residues. CDR3 sequence: CSATEWDTQYF. The CDR3 DNA is TGCAGTGCCACAGAATGGGATACGCAGTATTTT.

The CDR3 region is CASSLGGLAGAPDTQYF. DNA of the CDR3: TGTGCCAGCAGCTTGGGGGGACTAGCGGGAGCCCCAGATACGCAGTATTTT. The rearrangement joins TRBV5-4 to TRBJ2-3; TRBD2 matches 14 bases. CDR1 is SGHNT and CDR2 is YYREEE in the germline V gene (reference sequence). This CDR3 is 17 amino acids long. V was pared by 0 bases and J by 4 bases, with 4 bases of the junction left unmatched.

The gene calls are TRBV27 and TRBJ1-1; the D is unclear. Per germline, CDR1 MNHEY and CDR2 SMNVEV (reference sequence). V was shortened by 5 bases and J by 1 base, with 11 bases between the two germline ends. This CDR3 region has 14 residues. CDR3 region: CASSPQAGNTEAFF. The CDR3 coding sequence is TGTGCCAGCAGTCCCCAAGCGGGGAACACTGAAGCTTTCTTT.

Points on this clone: The same CDR3 is also encoded by other DNA sequences in this sample. This chain uses TRBV5-6 with TRBJ2-1, with TRBD2 matching 13 bases. V shed 4 bases and J 1 base; nucleotides not matched to a gene: 5. Germline lookup yields CDR1 SGHDT and CDR2 YYEEEE. The CDR3 contains 17 residues. The CDR3 region is CASSLLTSGRSYNEQFF. The DNA of the CDR3 is TGTGCCAGCAGCCTCCTGACTAGCGGGAGGTCCTACAATGAGCAGTTCTTC.

This clone has only one observation. The V call is TRBV5-1, the J call TRBJ2-2; 7 bases are a match to TRBD1. The CDR3 runs to 15 residues. V lost 4 bases and J lost 2; bases outside the gene matches: 5. In germline, CDR1 is SGHRS, CDR2 YFSETQ. CDR3 loop: CASSPGTANTGELFF. CDR3 nucleotides: TGCGCCAGCAGCCCCGGGACAGCTAACACCGGGGAGCTGTTTTTT.

This chain links TRBV19 with TRBJ1-1; TRBD1 is a possible D gene (6 bases). The V gene's germline CDR1 is LNHDA and CDR2 SQIVND (reference sequence). The CDR3 is 16 amino acids. V lost 3 bases to trimming and J lost 1 base, with 15 bases between them. The CDR3 reads CASSIRTAYTNTEAFF. For the CDR3, the DNA is TGTGCCAGTAGTATCCGGACAGCCTACACGAACACTGAAGCTTTCTTT.

This clone was found a few times. The V gene is TRBV6-4, the J gene TRBJ1-2; D might be TRBD1 (6 bases). V lost 4 bases and J lost 1, with 16 bases in between. In germline, CDR1 is MRHNA, CDR2 SNTAGT. The CDR3 has 16 residues. The CDR3 protein is CASSAPDRPFNYGYTF. CDR3 DNA sequence: TGTGCCAGCAGTGCCCCGGACAGACCGTTTAACTATGGCTACACCTTC.

This clone was picked up one time. CDR3 DNA sequence: TGTGCCAGCAGCACCGGGACAGGTGATGCCACCGGGGAGCTGTTTTTT. Encoded protein: CASSTGTGDATGELFF. The chain couples TRBV7-9 to TRBJ2-2; 8 nucleotides align to TRBD1. The germline V gene encodes CDR1 SEHNR and CDR2 FQNEAQ (reference sequence). This CDR3 spans 16 amino acids. J was trimmed by 4 bases and V by 5 bases; bases with no gene match: 9.

The chain has TRBV20-1 and TRBJ1-2; D call uncertain. Trimming removed 4 bases from V and 6 bases from J, with 9 bases in between. Germline V gene sequence: CDR1 DFQATT, CDR2 SNEGSKA (reference sequence). The CDR3 has 11 residues. CDR3 DNA: TGCAGTGCTAAGAAAGCTGATGGCTACACCTTC. It translates to CSAKKADGYTF.

This clone was seen a handful of times. The J gene is TRBJ2-7, the V gene TRBV5-4, with TRBD2 matching over 7 bases. The CDR3 extends over 16 amino acids. V lost 2 bases, J lost 5 bases, and 13 bases stayed unmatched. Germline CDR1 SGHNT, CDR2 YYREEE (reference sequence). The CDR3 DNA is TGTGCCAGCAGCTTCCTGACTGGCTCGGGGAGGGACGAGCAGTACTTC. This gives the protein CASSFLTGSGRDEQYF.

The chain has TRBV12-5 and TRBJ2-3; D not resolved. The CDR3 contains 13 residues. The germline V gene encodes CDR1 LGHNT and CDR2 FRNRAP. V was cut by 1 base and J by 4 bases, with 6 bases left in between. In nucleotides, the CDR3 is TGTGCTAGTGGTTTGGGCGAGGCAGATACGCAGTATTTT. This encodes CASGLGEADTQYF. The variable domain in full, with the rest retrieved from reference TRBV12-5 and TRBJ2-3, is DARVTQTPRHKVTEMGQEVTMRCQPILGHNTVFWYRQTMMQGLELLAYFRNRAPLDDSGMPKDRFSAEMPDATLATLKIQPSEPRDSAVYFCASGLGEADTQYFGPGTRLTVL.

This clone was observed a handful of times. The chain has TRBV6-6 and TRBJ1-1; 9 bases are shared with TRBD1. Germline values: CDR1 MNHNY, CDR2 SVGAGI (reference sequence). This CDR3 is 15 amino acids long. After removal of 0 bases from V and 5 bases from J, the junction contained 4 bases not matched to a gene. The CDR3 coding sequence is TGTGCCAGCAGTTACTCAGCGACAGGGGGAACTGAAGCTTTCTTT. Its translation: CASSYSATGGTEAFF.